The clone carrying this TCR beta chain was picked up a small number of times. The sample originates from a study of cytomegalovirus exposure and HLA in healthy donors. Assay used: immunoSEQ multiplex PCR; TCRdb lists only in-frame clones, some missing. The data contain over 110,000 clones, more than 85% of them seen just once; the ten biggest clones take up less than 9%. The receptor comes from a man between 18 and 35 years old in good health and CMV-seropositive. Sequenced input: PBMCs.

CDR3 region: CASRRTGNTEAFF. The CDR3 bases are TGTGCCAGCCGCCGGACGGGAAACACTGAAGCTTTCTTT. The V call is TRBV27, the J call TRBJ1-1; D call uncertain. Trimming removed 8 bases at V and 2 bases at J, with 12 bases between. The CDR3 consists of 13 residues. From germline, CDR1 is MNHEY and CDR2 SMNVEV (reference sequence).